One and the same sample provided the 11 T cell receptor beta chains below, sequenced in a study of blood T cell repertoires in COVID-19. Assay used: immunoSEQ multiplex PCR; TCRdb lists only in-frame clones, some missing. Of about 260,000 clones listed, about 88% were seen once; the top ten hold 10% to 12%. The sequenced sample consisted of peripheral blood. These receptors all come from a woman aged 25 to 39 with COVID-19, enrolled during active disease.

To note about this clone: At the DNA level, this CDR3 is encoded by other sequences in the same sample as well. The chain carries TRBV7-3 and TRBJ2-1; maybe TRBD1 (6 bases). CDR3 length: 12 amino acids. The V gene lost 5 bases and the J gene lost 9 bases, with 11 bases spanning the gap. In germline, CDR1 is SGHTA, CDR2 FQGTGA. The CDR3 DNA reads TGTGCCAGCAGCCTAGGGGGTGGTGAGCAGTTCTTC. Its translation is CASSLGGGEQFF. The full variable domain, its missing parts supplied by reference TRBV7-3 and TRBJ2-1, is GAGVSQTPSNKVTEKGKYVELRCDPISGHTALYWYRQSLGQGPEFLIYFQGTGAADDSGLPNDRFFAVRPEGSVSTLKIQRTERGDSAVYLCASSLGGGEQFFGPGTRLTVL.

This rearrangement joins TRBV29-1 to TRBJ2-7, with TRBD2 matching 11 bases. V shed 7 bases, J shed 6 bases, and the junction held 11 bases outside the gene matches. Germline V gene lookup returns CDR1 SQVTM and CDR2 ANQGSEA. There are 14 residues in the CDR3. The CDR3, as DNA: TGCAGCGCCGGTAGCGGGAGGGCCTCTGGCGAGCAGTACTTC. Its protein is CSAGSGRASGEQYF.

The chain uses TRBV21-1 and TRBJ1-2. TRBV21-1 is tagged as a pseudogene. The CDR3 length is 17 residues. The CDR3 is CASSLQWRERRNYGYTF. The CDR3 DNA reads TGTGCCAGCAGCTTGCAATGGAGGGAGCGGAGGAACTATGGCTACACCTTC.

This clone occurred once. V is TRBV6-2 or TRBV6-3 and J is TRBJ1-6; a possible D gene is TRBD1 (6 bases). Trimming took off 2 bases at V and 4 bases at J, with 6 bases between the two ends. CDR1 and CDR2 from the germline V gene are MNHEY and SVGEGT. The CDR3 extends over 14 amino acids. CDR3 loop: CASSYRGYNSPLHF. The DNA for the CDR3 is TGTGCCAGCAGTTACAGGGGGTATAATTCACCCCTCCACTTT.

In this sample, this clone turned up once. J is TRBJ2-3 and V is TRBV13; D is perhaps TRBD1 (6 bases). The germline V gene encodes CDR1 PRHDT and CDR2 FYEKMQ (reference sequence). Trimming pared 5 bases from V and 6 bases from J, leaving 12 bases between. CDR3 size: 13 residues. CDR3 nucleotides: TGTGCCAGCAGCCCCAGGGGTGGTGATACGCAGTATTTT. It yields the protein CASSPRGGDTQYF. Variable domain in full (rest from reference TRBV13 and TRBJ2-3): AAGVIQSPRHLIKEKRETATLKCYPIPRHDTVYWYQQGPGQDPQFLISFYEKMQSDKGSIPDRFSAQQFSDYHSELNMSSLELGDSALYFCASSPRGGDTQYFGPGTRLTVL.

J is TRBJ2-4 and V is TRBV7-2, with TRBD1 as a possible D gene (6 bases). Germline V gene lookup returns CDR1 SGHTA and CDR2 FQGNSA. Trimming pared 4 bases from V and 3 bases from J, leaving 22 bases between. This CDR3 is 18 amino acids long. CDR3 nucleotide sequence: TGTGCCAGCAGCTCCAATCCTCGGACAGTTTTTCGCAAAAACATTCAGTACTTC. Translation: CASSSNPRTVFRKNIQYF. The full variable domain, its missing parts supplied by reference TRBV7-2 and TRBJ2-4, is GAGVSQSPSNKVTEKGKDVELRCDPISGHTALYWYRQSLGQGLEFLIYFQGNSAPDKSGLPSDRFSAERTGGSVSTLTIQRTQQEDSAVYLCASSSNPRTVFRKNIQYFGAGTRLSVL.

CDR3 loop: CAISVKETQYF. For the CDR3, the DNA is TGTGCCATCAGTGTCAAAGAGACCCAGTACTTC. The chain couples TRBV10-3 to TRBJ2-5; D is unresolved. The CDR3 sequence is 11 residues long. The V gene's germline CDR1 is ENHRY and CDR2 SYGVKD. With 4 bases removed from V and 3 bases from J, the gap between germline ends came to 3 bases.

CDR3 region: CASSQEGGRIYGYTF. DNA of the CDR3: TGCGCCAGCAGCCAAGAGGGGGGGCGCATTTATGGCTACACCTTC. This rearrangement joins TRBV4-1 to TRBJ1-2; D is perhaps TRBD1 (6 bases). This CDR3 has 15 residues. V lost 0 bases and J lost 5, with 13 bases in between. Germline CDR1 MGHRA, CDR2 YSYEKL.

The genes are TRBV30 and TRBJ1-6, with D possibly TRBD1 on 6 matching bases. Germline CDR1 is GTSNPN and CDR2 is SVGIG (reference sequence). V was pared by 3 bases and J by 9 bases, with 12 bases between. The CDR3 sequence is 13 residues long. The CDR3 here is CAWSIQGGSPLHF. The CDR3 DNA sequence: TGTGCCTGGAGCATACAGGGCGGTTCACCCCTCCACTTT.

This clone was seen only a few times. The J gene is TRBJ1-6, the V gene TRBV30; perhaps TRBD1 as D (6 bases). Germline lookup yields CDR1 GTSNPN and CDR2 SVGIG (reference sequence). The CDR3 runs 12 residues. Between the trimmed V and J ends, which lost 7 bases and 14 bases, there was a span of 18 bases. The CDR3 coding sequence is TGTGCCTCCACGGACAGTTCAAGAGCCCTCCACTTT. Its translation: CASTDSSRALHF.

As DNA, the CDR3 is TGTGCCAGCAGTGCCGACAGGGGTCCCCAGCATTTT. It encodes CASSADRGPQHF. The rearrangement links TRBV2 to TRBJ1-5; TRBD1 matches at 8 bases. Germline values: CDR1 SNHLY, CDR2 FYNNEI. V trimming: 4 bases; J trimming: 10 bases; junction bases outside the gene matches: 3. The CDR3 runs 12 residues. Together with reference TRBV2 and TRBJ1-5, the CDR3 gives the full variable domain: EPEVTQTPSHQVTQMGQEVILRCVPISNHLYFYWYRQILGQKVEFLVSFYNNEISEKSEIFDDQFSVERPDGSNFTLKIRSTKLEDSAMYFCASSADRGPQHFGDGTRLSIL.